One T cell receptor (beta chain) is described in this entry. Its antigen is not identified. The sample comes from a study of cytomegalovirus exposure and HLA in healthy donors. About the study: Across 350 to 500 genotyped donors, roughly 80% landed in the Caucasian-associated ancestry cluster. General study findings and limits: Other equally common chains were less clonally expanded than HLA-associated TCR beta chains, a later analysis showed.

Germline trimming cut 4 bases from V and 3 bases from J; bases unmatched to any gene: 11. Germline loops: CDR1 SGHRS, CDR2 YFSETQ. The CDR3 extends over 17 amino acids. The PCR used 60 Vbeta and 13 Jbeta primers. Produced via immunoSEQ multiplex PCR; TCRdb's table is partial and in-frame only. This table holds about 160,000 clones, roughly 80% found once. The donors (healthy individuals) were bone marrow donors. There were likely unrecorded immune exposures, though donors were nominally healthy when sampled. The chain has TRBV5-1 and TRBJ2-5, with 11 positions matching TRBD2. The clonotype originates from a woman aged 25 to 39 in good health and CMV-seropositive. Sequencing was carried out using PBMCs. CDR3 nucleotide sequence: TGCGCCAGCAGCCGGAATCCACCGGGACTAGCGGAAGAGACCCAGTACTTC. Residues: CASSRNPPGLAEETQYF.